Each of the 5 T cell receptor beta chains below was sequenced from the same sample in a study of identical twins. A single record per CDR3 protein comes from TCRdb applying MiXCR to the 5' RACE reads. In the table there are 500,000 or so distinct CDR3 sequences, approximately 14% of which are singletons. These data also formed part of another study, on yellow fever vaccine responses in identical twins.

The specimen sequenced was CD4+ T cells sorted from blood. The receptors here all came from a woman younger than 35 in good health.

J is TRBJ2-7 and V is TRBV21-1; the table's D call TRBD1 went unverified against the DNA. TRBV21-1 is recorded as a pseudogene. The CDR3 spans 14 residues. As DNA, the CDR3 is TGTGCCAGCAGCCAATCAAATAGGGAAGAGGGGAAGTACTTC. This encodes CASSQSNREEGKYF.

The chain has TRBV29-1 and TRBJ2-1; 10 bases align to TRBD2. The CDR3 has 14 amino acids. V dropped 4 bases and J dropped 7; count of bases not matched to a gene: 7. Germline V gene lookup returns CDR1 SQVTM and CDR2 ANQGSEA. DNA for the CDR3: TGCAGCGTTGTCCTAGCGGGAGCGGTAAATGAGCAGTTCTTC. Protein sequence: CSVVLAGAVNEQFF.

The chain recombines TRBV20-1 with TRBJ2-7; TRBD1 matches at 8 bases. Germline trimming cut 3 bases from V and 4 bases from J; bases unmatched to any gene: 8. CDR1 DFQATT and CDR2 SNEGSKA come from the germline V gene (reference sequence). CDR3 length equals 14 residues. The CDR3 nucleotides are TGCAGTGCTAGTAGGTCAGGGGGCGAATACGAGCAGTACTTC. Its protein product is CSASRSGGEYEQYF.

This clonotype was picked up many times. This rearrangement joins TRBV4-3 to TRBJ2-5; D unclear. This CDR3 has 15 residues. V was clipped by 2 bases and J by 4 bases, with 14 bases between them. Germline V gene sequence: CDR1 LGHNA, CDR2 YSLEER. The CDR3 sequence: CASSQWLRWIETQYF. CDR3 DNA sequence: TGCGCCAGCAGCCAATGGCTCCGATGGATAGAGACCCAGTACTTC.

The chain uses TRBV6-2 or TRBV6-3 and TRBJ2-1; D remains unclear. The V gene's germline CDR1 is MNHEY and CDR2 SVGEGT. V lost 0 bases, J lost 5 bases, and 8 bases lay in between. The CDR3 length is 14 residues. CDR3: CASSYSLGNNEQFF. The CDR3 nucleotides are TGTGCCAGCAGTTACTCTTTAGGGAACAATGAGCAGTTCTTC.